These 3 T cell receptor beta chains share one sample of origin, sequenced in a study of PD-1 blockade in classical Hodgkin lymphoma. Using immunoSEQ multiplex PCR, the repertoire was profiled, and TCRdb retains in-frame clones only, with some absent. This sample has around 6,700 clones, with around four fifths found just once. Relapse was seen in all patients after autologous stem cell transplantation, and brentuximab vedotin exposure was variable. By magnetic negative selection, CD4+ T cells were purified from thawed PBMCs. The sample here was CD4+ T cells from blood, taken at baseline. These receptors all stem from a human donor with classical Hodgkin lymphoma.

The V and J genes are TRBV6-1 and TRBJ2-7, with a possible D match to TRBD1 (6 bases). Trimming pared 4 bases from V and 3 bases from J, leaving 13 bases between. The CDR3 runs 14 residues. Germline loops: CDR1 MNHNS, CDR2 SASEGT. The chain's CDR3 is CASSGGRADYEQYF. CDR3 nucleotide sequence: TGTGCCAGCAGTGGGGGGCGGGCGGACTACGAGCAGTACTTC.

This clone appeared a few times. The chain has TRBV6-5 and TRBJ1-1; D is possibly TRBD1 (5 bases). V was trimmed by 6 bases and J by 0 bases, leaving 14 bases between them. The CDR3 sequence is 15 residues long. The V gene's germline CDR1 is MNHEY and CDR2 SVGAGI. CDR3 nucleotides: TGTGCCAGCAGACAGGAACTCGCAATGAACACTGAAGCTTTCTTT. Encoded protein: CASRQELAMNTEAFF.

This clone has more than one count but fewer than ten. This chain uses TRBV6-5 with TRBJ1-2; D possibly corresponds to TRBD1 (5 bases). V was shortened by 3 bases and J by 6 bases, with 8 bases between the two germline ends. The CDR3 runs to 12 residues. CDR1 and CDR2 from the germline V gene are MNHEY and SVGAGI. As DNA, the CDR3 is TGTGCCAGCAGTTATCGAGGGGATGGCTACACCTTC. This translates into CASSYRGDGYTF.